The 30 T cell receptor beta chains below all came from one sample that was sequenced in a study of Graves' ophthalmopathy and Graves' hyperthyroidism. The sequenced template was RNA, covering the TCR beta CDR3 region. HTBI primers were employed in first-round RT-PCR, then a second-round multiplex PCR followed. From the multiplex PCR reads, TCRdb called clonotypes with MiXCR, one entry per CDR3 protein. The top ten clones hold around 10% of a sample with 1 million to 1.3 million distinct CDR3 sequences, 35% to 40% of them seen once. The sample was peripheral blood or thyroid tissue (not recorded which). These receptors were obtained from an adult man with Graves' hyperthyroidism.

J is TRBJ2-7 and V is TRBV29-1; D is tentatively TRBD1 or TRBD2 (5 bases each). V gave up 5 bases and J gave up 9 bases, with 20 bases separating them. The CDR3 consists of 13 residues. CDR1 is SQVTM and CDR2 is ANQGSEA in the germline V gene. In nucleotides, the CDR3 is TGCAGCGTTTGGGACCGCGGTACAGATACGCAGTACTTC. Protein product: CSVWDRGTDTQYF.

This clonotype was seen repeatedly, ten times or more. CDR3 loop: CASRPTGTSGKETQYF. Written as DNA, the CDR3 is TGTGCCAGCAGGCCAACCGGGACTAGCGGAAAAGAGACCCAGTACTTC. The chain links TRBV7-9 to TRBJ2-5; 11 nucleotides agree with TRBD2. This CDR3 comprises 16 residues. The V and J ends lost 6 bases and 3 bases, in that order; junction bases with no gene match: 9. Germline-derived CDR1 and CDR2 are SEHNR and FQNEAQ (reference sequence).

The chain has TRBV10-2 and TRBJ1-2; no clear D gene. Germline loops: CDR1 WSHSY, CDR2 SAAADI. CDR3 size: 14 residues. V shed 2 bases and J shed 0 bases, with 7 bases lying between them. CDR3 sequence: CASSEAEANYGYTF. The CDR3 DNA reads as TGCGCCAGCAGTGAGGCAGAAGCTAACTATGGCTACACCTTC.

This clonotype was recorded many times. The chain links TRBV20-1 to TRBJ1-5; the D gene is possibly TRBD1 (5 bases). Looked up from germline, CDR1 is DFQATT and CDR2 is SNEGSKA (reference sequence). CDR3 length equals 17 residues. V lost 2 bases and J 0 bases, leaving 17 bases between the germline ends. CDR3 in DNA: TGCAGTGCTAGACTGCAAAGAGGGGATTATAGCAATCAGCCCCAGCATTTT. Amino acids: CSARLQRGDYSNQPQHF.

This clonotype was seen a few times. The chain employs TRBV3-1 and TRBJ1-1, with D perhaps TRBD1 (6 bases). Germline loops: CDR1 LGHDT, CDR2 YNNKEL (reference sequence). Trimming stripped 8 bases from V and 3 bases from J, with 13 bases between. This CDR3 region has 13 residues. In DNA form, the CDR3 reads TGTGCCAGCTTACAGGGTGGGGACACTGAAGCTTTCTTT. Encoded protein: CASLQGGDTEAFF.

Of note for this clonotype: This may be a read error: a much more frequent sequence differs by one nucleotide. The V call is TRBV2, the J call TRBJ1-4; 8 bases are shared with TRBD1. The length of the CDR3 is 15 residues. Germline assignment: CDR1 SNHLY and CDR2 FYNNEI. As DNA, the CDR3 is TGTGCCAGCAGCCCAAGACAGGGGACTAATGAAAAACCGTTTTTT. This sequence encodes CASSPRQGTNEKPFF.

This clonotype has just a few counts. The chain carries TRBV20-1 and TRBJ2-2; 7 bases match TRBD2. V lost 3 bases, J lost 6 bases, and 10 bases stayed unmatched. Germline CDR1 and CDR2: DFQATT and SNEGSKA (reference sequence). CDR3 length: 15 amino acids. CDR3 amino acids: CSASRASGSPGELFF. The CDR3 coding sequence is TGCAGTGCTAGTCGGGCTAGCGGTAGCCCCGGGGAGCTGTTTTTT.

This clonotype was seen at least ten times. The chain links TRBV7-2 to TRBJ2-7; D uncertain. The V end was cut by 5 bases, the J end by 6 bases, with 11 bases between. The germline CDR1 and CDR2 sequences are SGHTA and FQGNSA. CDR3 length: 12 residues. CDR3 nucleotides: TGTGCCAGCAGCGACTTTCCCAGCGAGCAGTACTTC. Amino acid sequence: CASSDFPSEQYF.

The chain has TRBV10-3 and TRBJ2-5; D gene ambiguous. The DNA end is more similar to TRBJ2-1, so the J call may be wrong. The CDR3 runs to 10 residues. Germline CDR1 ENHRY, CDR2 SYGVKD. The CDR3 sequence is CASSINEQFF. Here the CDR3 DNA reads TGTGCCAGCAGCATCAATGAGCAGTTCTTC.

In its sample, this clonotype was seen a few times. The chain is built from TRBV7-9 and TRBJ2-5, with 9 bases aligning to TRBD1. The CDR3 totals 14 residues. J lost 5 bases, V lost 4 bases, and 5 bases had no gene match. Looked up from germline, CDR1 is SEHNR and CDR2 is FQNEAQ (reference sequence). Here the CDR3 reads CASSYRGLTETQYF. CDR3 coding DNA: TGTGCCAGCAGCTACAGGGGGCTAACGGAGACCCAGTACTTC.

A remark on this clonotype: The junction departs from the called germline gene at one end, perhaps through a read error. This sequence joins TRBV5-5 and TRBJ2-7; D gene ambiguous. The CDR3 totals 13 residues. Looked up from germline, CDR1 is SGHKS and CDR2 is YYEKEE (reference sequence). The CDR3 nucleotides are TGTGCCAGCAGCTTTGACCGGACCTACGGGCAGTACTTC. Protein: CASSFDRTYGQYF.

V usage is TRBV5-6 and J usage is TRBJ1-2; D not certain. Deletions cut 7 bases from V and 2 bases from J, with 15 bases between. The germline V gene has CDR1 SGHDT and CDR2 YYEEEE. The CDR3 has 14 amino acids. CDR3 in DNA: TGTGCCAGCTCAACCCGGGGTCGCAACTATGGCTACACCTTC. Translating gives CASSTRGRNYGYTF.

The table lists this clonotype with a few counts. The CDR3 protein is CASSPIPTGTYEQYF. Here the CDR3 DNA reads TGTGCCAGCAGTCCTATACCGACAGGGACCTACGAGCAGTACTTC. V is TRBV6-5 and J is TRBJ2-7; TRBD1 agrees at 7 bases. Unmatched junction bases numbered 9, after V lost 5 bases and J lost 2 bases. CDR1 and CDR2 from the germline V gene are MNHEY and SVGAGI. CDR3 length: 15 amino acids.

This clonotype was counted many times. The rearrangement uses TRBV10-3 and TRBJ1-4, with 7 bases identical to TRBD1. There are 15 residues in the CDR3. J gave up 0 bases and V 3 bases, and 1 base lay outside the gene matches. Looked up from germline, CDR1 is ENHRY and CDR2 is SYGVKD. The CDR3 region is CAISDTGATNEKLFF. Written as DNA, the CDR3 is TGTGCCATCAGTGACACAGGGGCAACTAATGAAAAACTGTTTTTT.

This clonotype occurred many times. The chain is built from TRBV29-1 and TRBJ2-7; no firm D call. Trimming cost V 2 bases and J 1 base, with 6 bases left between them. CDR3 length: 12 residues. CDR1 SQVTM and CDR2 ANQGSEA come from the germline V gene. CDR3 amino acids: CSVEIMSYEQYF. CDR3 DNA: TGCAGCGTTGAAATCATGTCCTACGAGCAGTACTTC.

This clonotype has a count of ten or more. This chain uses TRBV9 with TRBJ1-1; maybe TRBD1 (6 bases). The CDR3 totals 15 residues. From germline, CDR1 is SGDLS and CDR2 YYNGEE. V was pared by 0 bases and J by 2 bases, with 11 bases between. The DNA for the CDR3 is TGTGCCAGCAGCGTAGTAAGGGACATCAACACTGAAGCTTTCTTT. Encoded protein: CASSVVRDINTEAFF.

The rearrangement links TRBV28 to TRBJ2-7; D is uncertain. Germline values: CDR1 MDHEN, CDR2 SYDVKM. With 4 bases removed from V and 5 bases from J, the gap between germline ends came to 3 bases. The CDR3 is 10 amino acids. CDR3 in DNA: TGTGCCAGCAGTTACGACGAGCAGTACTTC. Its protein is CASSYDEQYF.

This clonotype has a count of ten or more. The gene calls are TRBV6-5 and TRBJ1-1, with a possible D match to TRBD1 (5 bases). Germline lookup yields CDR1 MNHEY and CDR2 SVGAGI. This CDR3 region has 15 residues. V lost 2 bases and J 4 bases, leaving 14 bases between the germline ends. The CDR3 sequence: CASSYGTGGGTEAFF. The CDR3 DNA is TGTGCCAGCAGTTACGGGACGGGGGGAGGCACTGAAGCTTTCTTT.

This clonotype has just a few counts. The junction differs from germline at one of its ends, possibly a read error. The genes are TRBV19 and TRBJ1-5; D unresolved. Per germline, CDR1 LNHDA and CDR2 SQIVND (reference sequence). The length of the CDR3 is 16 residues. The DNA of the CDR3 is TGTGCCAGTAGTATCAGTGGGCCGTATAGCAATCAGCCCCGGCATTTT. Translating it yields CASSISGPYSNQPRHF.

This clonotype was found a few times. The V call is TRBV30, the J call TRBJ1-1; D possibly corresponds to TRBD1 (5 bases). Trimming removed 4 bases from V and 4 bases from J, with 16 bases in between. The CDR3 loop spans 14 amino acids. Germline CDR1 GTSNPN, CDR2 SVGIG (reference sequence). The CDR3 reads CAWNHRNIGTEAFF. Written as DNA, the CDR3 is TGTGCCTGGAACCACAGGAATATAGGCACTGAAGCTTTCTTT. Full variable domain (outside the CDR3, taken from reference TRBV30 and TRBJ1-1): SQTIHQWPATLVQPVGSPLSLECTVEGTSNPNLYWYRQAAGRGLQLLFYSVGIGQISSEVPQNLSASRPQDRQFILSSKKLLLSDSGFYLCAWNHRNIGTEAFFGQGTRLTVV.

This clonotype was recorded many times. CDR3 protein: CASSSHKTPTGELFF. In DNA, the CDR3 is TGTGCCAGCAGCTCCCACAAGACACCCACCGGGGAGCTGTTTTTT. The chain joins TRBV7-9 to TRBJ2-2; D unresolved. Germline lookup yields CDR1 SEHNR and CDR2 FQNEAQ (reference sequence). The CDR3 consists of 15 residues. The V gene lost 4 bases and the J gene lost 4 bases, with 13 bases spanning the gap.

The chain couples TRBV14 to TRBJ1-1; 8 bases are shared with TRBD1. The CDR3 loop spans 16 amino acids. The trim removed 3 bases at V and 1 base at J, leaving 7 bases unmatched. Germline CDR1 SGHDN, CDR2 FVKESK. CDR3 region: CASSHRRQGRNTEAFF. CDR3 nucleotides: TGTGCCAGCAGCCATAGACGACAGGGGAGGAACACTGAAGCTTTCTTT.

The chain has TRBV7-3 and TRBJ1-1; possibly TRBD1 for D (5 bases). Trimming took 1 base from V and 5 from J, leaving 14 bases between them. CDR1 and CDR2 from the germline V gene are SGHTA and FQGTGA. The CDR3 is 15 amino acids. CDR3 loop: CASSLIPGTWTEAFF. DNA for the CDR3: TGTGCCAGCAGCTTAATCCCGGGGACGTGGACTGAAGCTTTCTTT.

This clonotype was recorded many times. The gene calls are TRBV5-6 and TRBJ2-5; 7 bases fit TRBD1. The CDR3 sequence is 15 residues long. Germline V CDR1 and CDR2: SGHDT, YYEEEE. V was pared by 4 bases and J by 2 bases, with 8 bases of the junction left unmatched. The CDR3 reads CASSDGQALQETQYF. DNA for the CDR3: TGTGCCAGCAGCGACGGACAGGCGCTTCAAGAGACCCAGTACTTC.

The chain employs TRBV12-3 or TRBV12-4 and TRBJ1-4; no definite D call. The CDR3 consists of 15 residues. V was shortened by 1 base and J by 6 bases, with 12 bases between the two germline ends. The CDR3 spells CASSLGQWVDEKLFF. CDR3 nucleotide sequence: TGTGCCAGCAGTTTAGGGCAATGGGTGGATGAAAAACTGTTTTTT.

This clonotype appeared a single time. The chain uses TRBV20-1 and TRBJ2-5; D remains ambiguous. Looked up from germline, CDR1 is DFQATT and CDR2 is SNEGSKA (reference sequence). V lost 3 bases and J 9 bases, leaving 14 bases between the germline ends. The CDR3 has 12 amino acids. CDR3 in amino acids: CSARTWDQPQYF. CDR3 sequence (DNA): TGCAGTGCTAGGACTTGGGATCAGCCCCAGTACTTC.

This clonotype has a count of ten or more. The chain joins TRBV15 to TRBJ2-5; 11 bases are a match to TRBD2. This CDR3 has 16 amino acids. V lost 1 base to trimming and J lost 7 bases; unmatched junction nucleotides: 8. The germline CDR1 and CDR2 sequences are LNHNV and YYDKDF (reference sequence). CDR3 DNA sequence: TGTGCCACCAGCAGAGGATCACTAGCGGGAGAGGTGACCCAGTACTTC. It encodes CATSRGSLAGEVTQYF. The whole variable domain, remainder taken from reference TRBV15 and TRBJ2-5, is DAMVIQNPRYQVTQFGKPVTLSCSQTLNHNVMYWYQQKSSQAPKLLFHYYDKDFNNEADTPDNFQSRRPNTSFCFLDIRSPGLGDTAMYLCATSRGSLAGEVTQYFGPGTRLLVL.

This clonotype was recorded a few times. The chain couples TRBV7-2 to TRBJ2-5; 10 bases align to TRBD2. The V and J ends lost 6 bases and 2 bases, in that order; junction bases with no gene match: 15. Germline V gene lookup returns CDR1 SGHTA and CDR2 FQGNSA. The CDR3 contains 18 residues. The CDR3 here is CASRPFLRTSGRQETQYF. The CDR3 DNA reads TGTGCCAGCAGACCCTTCCTTAGGACTAGCGGTCGTCAAGAGACCCAGTACTTC.

The sample holds a few counts of this clonotype. The chain recombines TRBV6-2 or TRBV6-3 with TRBJ1-6, with D possibly TRBD1 on 5 matching bases. The V end lost 9 bases, the J end lost 15 bases, and 12 bases lay between the germline ends. The CDR3 is 10 amino acids. Germline lookup yields CDR1 MNHEY and CDR2 SVGEGT. CDR3 amino acids: CASFRGHLHF. CDR3 coding DNA: TGTGCCAGTTTTCGGGGCCACCTCCACTTT.

This clonotype has at least ten counts. The chain uses TRBV12-3 or TRBV12-4 and TRBJ1-1, with TRBD1 as a possible D gene (6 bases). CDR3 length equals 13 residues. With 7 bases removed from V and 10 bases from J, the gap between germline ends came to 19 bases. The CDR3 protein is CASNRAQGARAFF. The CDR3 bases are TGTGCCAGCAACAGGGCGCAGGGCGCGAGAGCTTTCTTT.